Sequencing of this T cell receptor beta chain was carried out in a study of early T cells in non-severe SARS-CoV-2 infection. The sample holds many counts of this clonotype. Its antigen is unknown. The study's findings and limits: Matches to VDJdb favored anti-spike CD8 responses and missed private and CD4 specificities.

From the 5' RACE reads, TCRdb called clonotypes with MiXCR, one entry per CDR3 protein. Of around 58,000 distinct CDR3 sequences listed, less than 5% were seen once; the top ten hold roughly 5%. Germline V CDR1 and CDR2: SGHTA, FQGTGA. The trim removed 5 bases at V and 10 bases at J, leaving 3 bases unmatched. The CDR3 length is 12 residues. The material sequenced was whole blood. The sequence came from an adult who was a healthcare worker with PCR-confirmed SARS-CoV-2 infection or an uninfected control (not recorded which). This sequence joins TRBV7-3 and TRBJ2-2; 8 bases map to TRBD1. CDR3 protein: CASSQTGEELFF. The CDR3 coding sequence is TGTGCCAGCAGCCAGACAGGGGAGGAGCTGTTTTTT.